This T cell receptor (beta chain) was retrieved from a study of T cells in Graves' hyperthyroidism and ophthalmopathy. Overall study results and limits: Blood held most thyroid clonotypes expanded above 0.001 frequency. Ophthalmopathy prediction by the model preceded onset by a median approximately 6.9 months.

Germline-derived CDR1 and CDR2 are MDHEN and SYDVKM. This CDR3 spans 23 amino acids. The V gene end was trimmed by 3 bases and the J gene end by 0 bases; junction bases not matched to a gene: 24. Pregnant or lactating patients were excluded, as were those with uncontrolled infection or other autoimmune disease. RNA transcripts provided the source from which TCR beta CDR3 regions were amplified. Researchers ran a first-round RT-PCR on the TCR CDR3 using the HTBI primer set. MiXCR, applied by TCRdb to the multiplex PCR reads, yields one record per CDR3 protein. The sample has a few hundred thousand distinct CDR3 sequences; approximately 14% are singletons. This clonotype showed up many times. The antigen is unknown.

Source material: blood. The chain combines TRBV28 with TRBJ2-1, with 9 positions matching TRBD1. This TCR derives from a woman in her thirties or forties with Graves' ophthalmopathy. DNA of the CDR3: TGTGCCAGCAGTTTCGCTACGACAGGGGGGATTGTTGATGGTGAGAGCTCCTACAATGAGCAGTTCTTC. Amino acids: CASSFATTGGIVDGESSYNEQFF.